The 7 T cell receptor beta chains reported below all come from one sample, sequenced in a study of blood T cell repertoires in COVID-19. Clones were sequenced by immunoSEQ multiplex PCR, and TCRdb holds only the in-frame ones, with some missing. The sample shows some 30,000 clones, around nine tenths of them seen only once. The sequencing sample was made of peripheral blood. These receptors came from a man between 65 and 80 years old with active or convalescent COVID-19.

The chain carries TRBV5-1 and TRBJ2-5; D is ambiguous. Looked up from germline, CDR1 is SGHRS and CDR2 is YFSETQ. Trimming removed 5 bases at V and 5 bases at J, with 13 bases between. The CDR3 is 13 amino acids. CDR3 sequence reads: CASSVFSSETQYF. DNA of the CDR3: TGCGCCAGCAGTGTCTTCTCCTCGGAGACCCAGTACTTC. Full variable domain (remainder filled in from reference TRBV5-1 and TRBJ2-5): KAGVTQTPRYLIKTRGQQVTLSCSPISGHRSVSWYQQTPGQGLQFLFEYFSETQRNKGNFPGRFSGRQFSNSRSEMNVSTLELGDSALYLCASSVFSSETQYFGPGTRLLVL.

The V and J genes are TRBV4-1 and TRBJ2-5, with TRBD2 identical over 14 bases. The CDR3 contains 18 residues. Looked up from germline, CDR1 is MGHRA and CDR2 is YSYEKL. V shed 3 bases, J shed 5 bases, and the junction held 11 bases outside the gene matches. CDR3 in DNA: TGCGCCAGCAGCCAGGTCCCCGGGACTAGCGGGAGAAGGGAGACCCAGTACTTC. Its translation: CASSQVPGTSGRRETQYF.

V gene TRBV19 combines with J gene TRBJ2-1; no firm D call. The CDR3 is 13 amino acids. Germline V gene sequence: CDR1 LNHDA, CDR2 SQIVND (reference sequence). V was clipped by 1 base and J by 8 bases, with 9 bases between them. The CDR3 reads CASSIGWQDEQFF. Here the CDR3 DNA reads TGTGCCAGTAGTATAGGGTGGCAGGATGAGCAGTTCTTC.

The chain combines TRBV6-6 with TRBJ1-1, with 9 bases matching TRBD1. The CDR3 length is 16 residues. Trimming removed 0 bases from V and 3 bases from J; junction bases left unmatched: 5. CDR1 is MNHNY and CDR2 is SVGAGI in the germline V gene (reference sequence). CDR3 residues: CASSYSWTGEDTEAFF. CDR3 coding DNA: TGTGCCAGCAGTTACTCCTGGACAGGGGAGGACACTGAAGCTTTCTTT.

The CDR3, as DNA: TGTGCCAGCAGCCTCGGGACTACCCTCACTGGAAACACCATATATTTT. As protein: CASSLGTTLTGNTIYF. The chain carries TRBV7-8 and TRBJ1-3; possible D gene TRBD1, 5 bases. CDR1 and CDR2 (germline): SGHVS, FQNEAQ. V was shortened by 5 bases and J by 2 bases, with 16 bases between the two germline ends. The CDR3 runs 16 residues.

This chain uses TRBV18 with TRBJ2-1; TRBD2 matches 7 bases. The CDR3 length is 15 residues. Per the germline V gene, CDR1 is KGHSH and CDR2 is LQKENI. Trimming removed 2 bases from V and 2 bases from J; junction bases left unmatched: 3. CDR3 DNA: TGTGCCAGCTCACCATCTAGCGGCGCCTACAATGAGCAGTTCTTC. It yields the protein CASSPSSGAYNEQFF.

This clone was detected only a few times. The V call is TRBV7-9, the J call TRBJ2-1; 8 bases are a match to TRBD2. The CDR3 is 17 residues long. Germline CDR1 and CDR2: SEHNR and FQNEAQ (reference sequence). J was trimmed by 7 bases and V by 4 bases; bases with no gene match: 15. The CDR3 region has the DNA TGTGCCAGCAGCTCTCCCCTCGATGGACTAGCTGGGAATGAGCAGTTCTTC. Protein product: CASSSPLDGLAGNEQFF.